These 22 T cell receptor beta chains were all obtained from the same sample, sequenced in a study of control samples from healthy donors and cancer patients. Clones were read by immunoSEQ multiplex PCR, and TCRdb kept only the in-frame ones, dropping some. The repertoire holds around 100,000 clones, with less than 95% as singletons. The sequenced sample was blood. The receptor set was obtained from a young woman in good health.

This clone showed up just once. V usage is TRBV5-1 and J usage is TRBJ1-2, with unresolved D. From germline, CDR1 is SGHRS and CDR2 YFSETQ. Trimming cost V 4 bases and J 8 bases, with 12 bases left between them. This CDR3 comprises 12 residues. The CDR3 protein is CASSPNMDGYTF. CDR3 nucleotides: TGCGCCAGCAGCCCTAACATGGACGGCTACACCTTC.

The chain joins TRBV4-1 to TRBJ2-7, with D perhaps TRBD1 (5 bases). Germline CDR1 is MGHRA and CDR2 is YSYEKL. The CDR3 is 15 amino acids. V gave up 2 bases and J gave up 0 bases, with 11 bases separating them. In DNA form, the CDR3 reads TGCGCCAGCAGCCAACTTTCGCAGGGCTCCTACGAGCAGTACTTC. This codes for CASSQLSQGSYEQYF.

The chain recombines TRBV27 with TRBJ1-4, with D perhaps matching TRBD1 (5 bases). There are 13 residues in the CDR3. Trimming pared 7 bases from V and 4 bases from J, leaving 10 bases between. Germline V lookup: CDR1 MNHEY, CDR2 SMNVEV (reference sequence). The CDR3 DNA sequence: TGTGCCAGCACCGGGACTAATAATGAAAAACTGTTTTTT. As protein: CASTGTNNEKLFF.

This chain joins TRBV3-1 (or the pseudogene TRBV3-2) and TRBJ2-5; 7 bases line up with TRBD1. J was trimmed by 3 bases and V by 0 bases; bases with no gene match: 1. Germline lookup yields CDR1 LGHDT and CDR2 YNNKEL (reference sequence). The CDR3 runs 14 residues. The CDR3 loop reads CASSQEGTEETQYF. In DNA, the CDR3 is TGTGCCAGCAGCCAAGAAGGGACAGAAGAGACCCAGTACTTC.

This clone was observed a few times. The chain links TRBV7-9 to TRBJ1-4; no clear D. Trimming cost V 3 bases and J 0 bases, with 8 bases left between them. The CDR3 consists of 15 residues. The germline gives CDR1 SEHNR, CDR2 FQNEAQ (reference sequence). For the CDR3, the DNA is TGTGCCAGCAGCTTGATGGGTACAACTAATGAAAAACTGTTTTTT. Amino acids: CASSLMGTTNEKLFF.

This clone was picked up many times. The chain is built from TRBV6-1 and TRBJ1-4; 7 bases map to TRBD1. Germline V CDR1 and CDR2: MNHNS, SASEGT. The CDR3 is 16 residues long. V lost 2 bases and J lost 8; bases outside the gene matches: 11. CDR3 nucleotides: TGTGCCAGCAGTGAAACCATGACAGGGATGGGGGAAAAACTGTTTTTT. Translation: CASSETMTGMGEKLFF.

The V gene is TRBV6-5, the J gene TRBJ1-2, with 8 bases that match TRBD1. V shed 6 bases, J shed 4 bases, and the junction held 7 bases outside the gene matches. CDR3 length: 14 residues. The germline V gene encodes CDR1 MNHEY and CDR2 SVGAGI. The chain's CDR3 is CASRGTGPIYGYTF. In DNA, the CDR3 is TGTGCCAGCAGGGGGACAGGCCCTATCTATGGCTACACCTTC.

V and J are TRBV5-1 and TRBJ2-2; D may be TRBD2 (7 bases). Germline V gene sequence: CDR1 SGHRS, CDR2 YFSETQ. The V end was cut by 6 bases, the J end by 2 bases, with 17 bases between. This CDR3 has 16 amino acids. CDR3 DNA: TGCGCCAGCACCCCCGGGGGCGGGGGTAACACCGGGGAGCTGTTTTTT. Protein product: CASTPGGGGNTGELFF. The variable domain in full, completed from reference TRBV5-1 and TRBJ2-2, reads KAGVTQTPRYLIKTRGQQVTLSCSPISGHRSVSWYQQTPGQGLQFLFEYFSETQRNKGNFPGRFSGRQFSNSRSEMNVSTLELGDSALYLCASTPGGGGNTGELFFGEGSRLTVL.

This clone was seen only once. This rearrangement joins TRBV15 to TRBJ2-3, with unresolved D. The germline V gene has CDR1 LNHNV and CDR2 YYDKDF (reference sequence). V was cut by 0 bases and J by 7 bases, with 14 bases left in between. The CDR3 covers 15 residues. The CDR3 nucleotides read TGTGCCACCAGCAGAGAAAGGACCGGAGTCCATACGCAGTATTTT. This translates into CATSRERTGVHTQYF.

The V gene is TRBV5-6, the J gene TRBJ2-3, with 14 positions matching TRBD2. The CDR3 totals 16 residues. V shed 4 bases, J shed 2 bases, and the junction held 3 bases outside the gene matches. Germline assignment: CDR1 SGHDT and CDR2 YYEEEE. In nucleotides, the CDR3 is TGTGCCAGCAGCGGGGGACTAGCGGGGGCCACAGATACGCAGTATTTT. It encodes CASSGGLAGATDTQYF. Full variable domain (rest looked up from reference TRBV5-6 and TRBJ2-3): DAGVTQSPTHLIKTRGQQVTLRCSPKSGHDTVSWYQQALGQGPQFIFQYYEEEERQRGNFPDRFSGHQFPNYSSELNVNALLLGDSALYLCASSGGLAGATDTQYFGPGTRLTVL.

This sequence joins TRBV5-1 and TRBJ1-4; a weak D match, TRBD1 (5 bases). The CDR3 runs 15 residues. The germline CDR1 and CDR2 sequences are SGHRS and YFSETQ. Trimming removed 3 bases at V and 0 bases at J, with 9 bases between. The CDR3 DNA is TGCGCCAGCAGCTACGACAGCCCAACTAATGAAAAACTGTTTTTT. It codes for CASSYDSPTNEKLFF.

The gene calls are TRBV11-2 and TRBJ1-5, with no clear D. Looked up from germline, CDR1 is SGHAT and CDR2 is FQNNGV. CDR3 length: 15 amino acids. V was shortened by 1 base and J by 2 bases, with 9 bases between the two germline ends. This chain's CDR3 is CASSLGPGGNQPQHF. As DNA, the CDR3 is TGTGCCAGCAGCTTAGGTCCCGGCGGCAATCAGCCCCAGCATTTT.

This clone came up once. The same CDR3 arises from other DNA sequences in this sample as well. CDR3 DNA sequence: TGTGCCAGCAGTGGGACTAGCGGGGGGGCCCAAGAGACCCAGTACTTC. The encoded protein is CASSGTSGGAQETQYF. The chain uses TRBV3-1 (or the pseudogene TRBV3-2) and TRBJ2-5, with 16 bases identical to TRBD2. The length of the CDR3 is 16 residues. Germline CDR1 and CDR2: LGHDT and YNNKEL (reference sequence). V lost 6 bases, J lost 1 base, and 2 bases stayed unmatched.

The genes are TRBV3-1 (or the pseudogene TRBV3-2) and TRBJ1-6, with TRBD1 identical over 9 bases. The ends lost 2 bases at V and 7 bases at J; junction bases unmatched: 3. The germline CDR1 and CDR2 sequences are LGHDT and YNNKEL (reference sequence). This CDR3 spans 15 amino acids. CDR3 nucleotide sequence: TGTGCCAGCAGCCAATTGGACAGGGGCAATTCACCCCTCCACTTT. This codes for CASSQLDRGNSPLHF.

The V gene is TRBV18, the J gene TRBJ2-4; D uncertain. The V and J ends lost 4 bases and 6 bases respectively, with 7 bases between them. The CDR3 consists of 12 residues. The germline gives CDR1 KGHSH, CDR2 LQKENI. CDR3 nucleotides: TGTGCCAGCTCACTCTTGGGAAACATTCAGTACTTC. It translates to CASSLLGNIQYF.

This chain uses TRBV2 with TRBJ2-7; TRBD1 agrees at 9 bases. The trim removed 7 bases at V and 2 bases at J, leaving 3 bases unmatched. The CDR3 is made up of 13 amino acids. Germline V CDR1 and CDR2: SNHLY, FYNNEI. Here the CDR3 reads CASTRDRAYEQYF. The CDR3 DNA follows: TGTGCCAGCACCAGGGACAGGGCCTACGAGCAGTACTTC.

The gene calls are TRBV6-6 and TRBJ2-7; 10 positions agree with TRBD1. The germline gives CDR1 MNHNY, CDR2 SVGAGI (reference sequence). The CDR3 extends over 16 amino acids. Trimming removed 2 bases from V and 3 bases from J; junction bases left unmatched: 7. The CDR3 bases are TGTGCCAGCAGTTACAGGGGACAGGGGTTGGACTACGAGCAGTACTTC. Amino acid sequence: CASSYRGQGLDYEQYF.

The chain employs TRBV12-3 or TRBV12-4 and TRBJ1-1; possible D gene TRBD1, 5 bases. Trimming pared 4 bases from V and 6 bases from J, leaving 12 bases between. CDR3 length: 13 residues. The CDR3 DNA follows: TGTGCCAGCAGTTCGAGGGACGGTTCTGAAGCTTTCTTT. Translating gives CASSSRDGSEAFF.

The gene calls are TRBV9 and TRBJ1-6; D gene uncertain. V lost 6 bases and J 7 bases, leaving 11 bases between the germline ends. This CDR3 is built from 13 residues. CDR1 and CDR2 from the germline V gene are SGDLS and YYNGEE. The CDR3 nucleotides are TGTGCCAGCAAAAAGGAGGCGAATTCACCCCTCCACTTT. It encodes CASKKEANSPLHF.

The rearrangement joins TRBV6-5 to TRBJ2-2; no clear D. The CDR3 is 14 amino acids. Trimming pared 11 bases from V and 0 bases from J, leaving 13 bases between. The germline V gene has CDR1 MNHEY and CDR2 SVGAGI. CDR3 bases: TGTGCCTCCTTGGAAGCCGCGAACACCGGGGAGCTGTTTTTT. This translates into CASLEAANTGELFF.

This chain joins TRBV14 and TRBJ2-3; no clear D gene. This CDR3 has 17 residues. The V end was cut by 0 bases, the J end by 2 bases, with 15 bases between. CDR1 and CDR2 from the germline V gene are SGHDN and FVKESK. The CDR3 region is CASSQDRKTLLTDTQYF. Here the CDR3 DNA reads TGTGCCAGCAGCCAAGACCGTAAAACCCTTCTCACAGATACGCAGTATTTT.

The gene calls are TRBV11-2 and TRBJ1-1; the match to TRBD1 covers 8 bases. The V gene end was trimmed by 4 bases and the J gene end by 8 bases; junction bases not matched to a gene: 6. This CDR3 is 13 amino acids long. Per the germline V gene, CDR1 is SGHAT and CDR2 is FQNNGV. This CDR3 is CASSSGQGSEAFF. CDR3 in DNA: TGTGCCAGCAGCTCCGGACAGGGATCGGAAGCTTTCTTT.